These 7 T cell receptor beta chains were all obtained from the same sample, sequenced in a study of CD8 T cells in Susac syndrome. Reverse transcription of about 0.45 to 1 ug RNA used random hexamers. TCRdb passed the immunoSEQ multiplex PCR reads through MiXCR, listing each CDR3 protein once. The repertoire holds 200,000 or so distinct CDR3 sequences, with approximately 90% as singletons. Sequences were obtained from CD8+ T cells from PBMCs. The source is a human donor with multiple sclerosis.

This chain links TRBV12-3 or TRBV12-4 with TRBJ2-7, with 7 nucleotides matching TRBD1. The CDR3 has 14 amino acids. Germline trimming cut 6 bases from V and 0 bases from J; bases unmatched to any gene: 5. The CDR3 region is CASSNRDSSYEQYF. The CDR3 DNA is TGTGCCAGCAGCAACCGGGACAGCTCCTACGAGCAGTACTTC.

V usage is TRBV3-1 and J usage is TRBJ2-7, with 10 nucleotides matching TRBD2. After removal of 0 bases from V and 0 bases from J, the junction contained 20 bases not matched to a gene. This CDR3 has 22 amino acids. Germline V gives CDR1 LGHDT, CDR2 YNNKEL (reference sequence). As DNA, the CDR3 is TGTGCCAGCAGCCAAGATTTCATTGCTAGCGGGAGTCGGAGCTCCCTCTCCTACGAGCAGTACTTC. Its translation: CASSQDFIASGSRSSLSYEQYF.

This chain uses TRBV4-1 with TRBJ2-1; 9 bases match TRBD2. CDR1 MGHRA and CDR2 YSYEKL come from the germline V gene. This CDR3 spans 15 amino acids. The V segment lost 6 bases and the J segment 5 bases; nucleotides outside the gene matches: 8. Here the CDR3 reads CASRSAGGGNNEQFF. The CDR3 DNA sequence: TGCGCCAGCAGATCCGCGGGAGGGGGCAACAATGAGCAGTTCTTC.

CDR3 sequence: CAVRPQGADTEAFF. The CDR3 DNA follows: TGTGCCGTACGCCCACAGGGAGCCGACACTGAAGCTTTCTTT. The chain links TRBV6-5 to TRBJ1-1; maybe TRBD1 (6 bases). V was pared by 11 bases and J by 3 bases, with 19 bases between. Germline loops: CDR1 MNHEY, CDR2 SVGAGI. CDR3 length: 14 residues.

The gene calls are TRBV5-1 and TRBJ2-2; the match to TRBD2 covers 8 bases. CDR1 is SGHRS and CDR2 is YFSETQ in the germline V gene. This CDR3 has 15 residues. V lost 6 bases and J lost 0; bases outside the gene matches: 4. CDR3 sequence reads: CASTHGGANTGELFF. The CDR3 nucleotides are TGCGCCAGCACCCACGGGGGGGCGAACACCGGGGAGCTGTTTTTT.

J is TRBJ2-3 and V is TRBV12-3 or TRBV12-4, with 16 bases fitting TRBD2. The V segment lost 3 bases and the J segment 4 bases; nucleotides outside the gene matches: 10. The CDR3 is 19 residues long. The CDR3 region is CASSFVGLAGGSASDTQYF. The CDR3, as DNA: TGTGCCAGCAGTTTCGTGGGACTAGCGGGGGGGTCGGCCTCAGATACGCAGTATTTT.

V and J are TRBV7-8 and TRBJ2-7, with unresolved D. The CDR3 runs to 12 residues. Germline V CDR1 and CDR2: SGHVS, FQNEAQ. V lost 5 bases and J 4 bases, leaving 9 bases between the germline ends. The CDR3 spells CASSQDIYEQYF. The DNA for the CDR3 is TGTGCCAGCAGCCAAGACATTTACGAGCAGTACTTC.